A selection of T cell receptor beta chains follows, all from one sample in a study of tumor-infiltrating lymphocytes in localized non-small cell lung cancer. This table comes from immunoSEQ multiplex PCR, and its TCRdb copy is limited to in-frame clones, with some not included. The data contain roughly 7,400 clones, about three fifths of them singletons. What was sequenced was uninvolved lung tissue not adjacent to the tumor. These receptors were taken from a human donor with non-small cell lung cancer. The CDR3 runs from the conserved cysteine through the conserved F or W. D genes are given only for firm matches. Clone size is not always given. Where it is, it says once, few, many or a class for expanded clones.

d_gene: -
v_gene: TRBV6-5
abundance: few
j_gene: TRBJ1-2
CDR3nt: TGTGCCAGCAGTGGAGGGTATGGCTACACCTTC
CDR3aa: CASSGGYGYTF

d_gene: -
v_gene: TRBV6-5
abundance: -
j_gene: TRBJ2-5
CDR3nt: TGTGCCAGCAGTTACAACGAGACCCAGTACTTC
CDR3aa: CASSYNETQYF

d_gene: TRBD1
v_gene: TRBV7-3
abundance: -
j_gene: TRBJ1-6
CDR3nt: TGTGCCAGCAGCTTAGGACAGGGCCGCTCACCCCTCCACTTT
CDR3aa: CASSLGQGRSPLHF

d_gene: -
v_gene: TRBV19
abundance: -
j_gene: TRBJ1-2
CDR3nt: TGTGCCAGTAGTCGTGCCCCTGACCGAGACTATGGCTACACCTTC
CDR3aa: CASSRAPDRDYGYTF

d_gene: -
v_gene: TRBV25-1
abundance: -
j_gene: TRBJ2-6
CDR3nt: TGTGCCAGCAGTTCCTTCCCCGCCGCTGGGGCCAACGTCCTGACTTTC
CDR3aa: CASSSFPAAGANVLTF

d_gene: TRBD1
v_gene: TRBV30
abundance: medium-sized
j_gene: TRBJ2-7
CDR3nt: TGTGCCTGGAGTCCGGGACAGACGAACGAGCAGTACTTC
CDR3aa: CAWSPGQTNEQYF

d_gene: -
v_gene: TRBV2
abundance: once
j_gene: TRBJ2-3
CDR3nt: TGTGCCAGCAGTGAAAGGACAGATACGCAGTATTTT
CDR3aa: CASSERTDTQYF

d_gene: TRBD1
v_gene: TRBV4-1
abundance: -
j_gene: TRBJ1-4
CDR3nt: TGCGCCAGCAGCCAAGAAATTGGGACAGGGCAGGAAAAACTGTTTTTT
CDR3aa: CASSQEIGTGQEKLFF

d_gene: -
v_gene: TRBV30
abundance: -
j_gene: TRBJ2-7
CDR3nt: TGTGCCTGGAATGAGGGGTCCCCATACGAGCAGTACTTC
CDR3aa: CAWNEGSPYEQYF

d_gene: -
v_gene: TRBV30
abundance: -
j_gene: TRBJ1-5
CDR3nt: TGTGCCTGGAGTCCTGGGAAAAATCAGCCCCAGCATTTT
CDR3aa: CAWSPGKNQPQHF

d_gene: TRBD1
v_gene: TRBV25-1
abundance: few
j_gene: TRBJ2-7
CDR3nt: TGTGCCAGCAGTAGTGAGGACAGGGGCGGGCAGTACTTC
CDR3aa: CASSSEDRGGQYF

d_gene: TRBD1
v_gene: TRBV7-2
abundance: once
j_gene: TRBJ2-6
CDR3nt: TGTGCCAGCAGCGTGGGACAGGGGGCTAGTGGGGCCAACGTCCTGACTTTC
CDR3aa: CASSVGQGASGANVLTF

d_gene: TRBD1
v_gene: TRBV30
abundance: -
j_gene: TRBJ1-5
CDR3nt: TGTGCCTGGAGTGGACAGGGCGGAGGGCAGCCCCAGCATTTT
CDR3aa: CAWSGQGGGQPQHF

d_gene: TRBD1
v_gene: TRBV2
abundance: large
j_gene: TRBJ2-1
CDR3nt: TGTGCCAGCAGTGAGTCCGGGACAGGATACAATGAGCAGTTCTTC
CDR3aa: CASSESGTGYNEQFF

d_gene: -
v_gene: TRBV5-1
abundance: -
j_gene: TRBJ2-2
CDR3nt: TGCGCCAGCAGCTTGCGGCAGGTATCGACCGGGGAGCTGTTTTTT
CDR3aa: CASSLRQVSTGELFF

d_gene: TRBD1
v_gene: TRBV27
abundance: -
j_gene: TRBJ2-7
CDR3nt: TGTGCCAGCAGTCGGCCAGGGGGCTCCGAGCAGTACTTC
CDR3aa: CASSRPGGSEQYF

d_gene: -
v_gene: TRBV19
abundance: -
j_gene: TRBJ1-5
CDR3nt: TGTGCCAGTGGGGAGACGGGGGGCAGCCAGTTCAGCAATCAGCCCCAGCATTTT
CDR3aa: CASGETGGSQFSNQPQHF

d_gene: TRBD1
v_gene: TRBV5-1
abundance: few
j_gene: TRBJ2-3
CDR3nt: TGCGCCAGCAGCTTGGATCCGGGACAGGGCACGTATTTT
CDR3aa: CASSLDPGQGTYF

d_gene: -
v_gene: TRBV9
abundance: -
j_gene: TRBJ1-2
CDR3nt: TGTGCCAGCAGCAGCACGGCAGGGAGGAACTATGGCTACACCTTC
CDR3aa: CASSSTAGRNYGYTF

d_gene: -
v_gene: TRBV10-2
abundance: medium-sized
j_gene: TRBJ1-3
CDR3nt: TGCGCCAGCGGAACCGTCTCTGGAAACACCATATATTTT
CDR3aa: CASGTVSGNTIYF

d_gene: -
v_gene: TRBV10-3
abundance: -
j_gene: TRBJ1-4
CDR3nt: TGTGCCTCTAAAAAAGAAGGGGATGGAAAACTGTTTTTT
CDR3aa: CASKKEGDGKLFF

d_gene: TRBD1
v_gene: TRBV30
abundance: -
j_gene: TRBJ1-1
CDR3nt: TGTGCCTGGACCTTGGACAGGGCAATTACTGAAGCTTTCTTT
CDR3aa: CAWTLDRAITEAFF

d_gene: TRBD2
v_gene: TRBV7-3
abundance: once
j_gene: TRBJ2-3
CDR3nt: TGTGCCAGCAGCCTCACTAGCGGGGGGGAACGTAGCACAGATACGCAGTATTTT
CDR3aa: CASSLTSGGERSTDTQYF

d_gene: -
v_gene: TRBV6-1
abundance: -
j_gene: TRBJ1-5
CDR3nt: TGTGCCAGCACGGTCAGCTATAGCAATCAGCCCCAGCATTTT
CDR3aa: CASTVSYSNQPQHF

d_gene: -
v_gene: TRBV4-1
abundance: -
j_gene: TRBJ1-6
CDR3nt: TGCGCCAGCAGCCAAGAAGGCAGGGCTCCTAATTCACCCCTCCACTTT
CDR3aa: CASSQEGRAPNSPLHF

d_gene: TRBD2
v_gene: TRBV30
abundance: once
j_gene: TRBJ2-5
CDR3nt: TGTGCCTGGAGTCCCTCCTCCCTAGCGGGGCCCCAGTACTTC
CDR3aa: CAWSPSSLAGPQYF

d_gene: -
v_gene: TRBV10-3
abundance: -
j_gene: TRBJ2-3
CDR3nt: TGTGCCACCTCGAAGGGTACAGATACGCAGTATTTT
CDR3aa: CATSKGTDTQYF

d_gene: TRBD2
v_gene: TRBV30
abundance: -
j_gene: TRBJ2-7
CDR3nt: TGTGCCTGGAGTCCAGGACTAGCGACAGGCGAGCAGTACTTC
CDR3aa: CAWSPGLATGEQYF

d_gene: -
v_gene: TRBV6-1
abundance: -
j_gene: TRBJ1-5
CDR3nt: TGTGCCAGCACACCCGACAGCCCGAGGCAGCCCCAGCATTTT
CDR3aa: CASTPDSPRQPQHF

d_gene: TRBD1
v_gene: TRBV7-2
abundance: -
j_gene: TRBJ1-2
CDR3nt: TGTGCCAGCAGCTTACGGTACAGGGGTGGGTATGGCTACACCTTC
CDR3aa: CASSLRYRGGYGYTF

d_gene: TRBD1
v_gene: TRBV30
abundance: -
j_gene: TRBJ1-2
CDR3nt: TGTGCCTGCGGACAGGGGGTTTATGGCTACACCTTC
CDR3aa: CACGQGVYGYTF

d_gene: TRBD2
v_gene: TRBV6-1
abundance: -
j_gene: TRBJ2-3
CDR3nt: TGTGCCATCAGTGATACCCCGCGGGGGGTCCCCAGGGATACGCAGTATTTT
CDR3aa: CAISDTPRGVPRDTQYF

d_gene: -
v_gene: TRBV5-8
abundance: -
j_gene: TRBJ2-5
CDR3nt: TGTGCCAGCAGCGCCACCCCTTCGGACTTACAAGAGACCCAGTACTTC
CDR3aa: CASSATPSDLQETQYF

d_gene: -
v_gene: TRBV4-1
abundance: -
j_gene: TRBJ2-7
CDR3nt: TGCGCCAGCAGCCAAGATTCGGGCAGCCTAGCCGGCGAGCAGTACTTC
CDR3aa: CASSQDSGSLAGEQYF

d_gene: TRBD2
v_gene: TRBV2
abundance: -
j_gene: TRBJ2-7
CDR3nt: TGTGCCAGCAGGCTACTAGCGGGGGTTGAGCAGTACTTC
CDR3aa: CASRLLAGVEQYF

d_gene: -
v_gene: TRBV5-4
abundance: -
j_gene: TRBJ1-1
CDR3nt: TGTGCCAGCAGCTTGGATCACAGCCCGAACACTGAAGCTTTCTTT
CDR3aa: CASSLDHSPNTEAFF

d_gene: -
v_gene: TRBV30
abundance: -
j_gene: TRBJ1-5
CDR3nt: TGTGCCTGGAGTCGGGACACCAATCAGCCCCAGCATTTT
CDR3aa: CAWSRDTNQPQHF

d_gene: TRBD1
v_gene: TRBV27
abundance: -
j_gene: TRBJ2-2
CDR3nt: TGTGCCAGCAGCTATTCAACAGGGGCCGGGGAGCTGTTTTTT
CDR3aa: CASSYSTGAGELFF

d_gene: TRBD1
v_gene: TRBV11-3
abundance: -
j_gene: TRBJ2-5
CDR3nt: TGTGCCAGCAGCCCAGGACAGGGGGCTCAAGAGACCCAGTACTTC
CDR3aa: CASSPGQGAQETQYF

d_gene: -
v_gene: TRBV30
abundance: -
j_gene: TRBJ1-4
CDR3nt: TGTGCCTGGAGTGTACGACAGTATAATGAAAAACTGTTTTTT
CDR3aa: CAWSVRQYNEKLFF

d_gene: TRBD1
v_gene: TRBV9
abundance: -
j_gene: TRBJ1-6
CDR3nt: TGTGCCAGCAGCGGCGGGACAGGGGCTAATAATTCACCCCTCCACTTT
CDR3aa: CASSGGTGANNSPLHF

d_gene: -
v_gene: TRBV5-1
abundance: -
j_gene: TRBJ1-1
CDR3nt: TGCGCCAGCAGCTTGGAGGCCACTTCGAACACTGAAGCTTTCTTT
CDR3aa: CASSLEATSNTEAFF

d_gene: -
v_gene: TRBV5-3
abundance: few
j_gene: TRBJ1-2
CDR3nt: TGTGCCAGCAGCGCCGCCGGGGCCACCTATGGCTACACCTTC
CDR3aa: CASSAAGATYGYTF

d_gene: -
v_gene: TRBV29-1
abundance: -
j_gene: TRBJ2-7
CDR3nt: TGCAGCGTCACGGGGAACTCCTACGAGCAGTACTTC
CDR3aa: CSVTGNSYEQYF

d_gene: -
v_gene: TRBV7-2
abundance: -
j_gene: TRBJ2-7
CDR3nt: TGTGCCAGCAGCTTGTTCGGTCCATTCAACGAGCAGTACTTC
CDR3aa: CASSLFGPFNEQYF